This paragraph reports one TCR beta chain. What it binds is not known. The study sampled nominally healthy donors, though unrecorded immune exposures were likely. The sample is drawn from a study of cytomegalovirus exposure and HLA in healthy donors. General study findings and limits: In a later analysis, a missense DCLRE1C variant was linked to TCR beta V- and J-gene trimming.

PCR was performed using 60 Vbeta and 13 Jbeta primers. Sequencing was performed with immunoSEQ multiplex PCR; in TCRdb, only in-frame clones are kept and a portion is missing. The table includes roughly 100,000 clones, 60% to 85% detected once. The CDR3 length is 15 residues. Germline lookup yields CDR1 LNHDA and CDR2 SQIVND (reference sequence). The V gene end was trimmed by 5 bases and the J gene end by 1 base; junction bases not matched to a gene: 7. The material sequenced was PBMCs. This clonotype originated in a middle-aged man in good health and CMV-seronegative. The chain carries TRBV19 and TRBJ1-2; TRBD1 aligns across 7 bases. In DNA form, the CDR3 reads TGTGCCAGTAGTCCGATCGGACAGGTTAACTATGGCTACACCTTC. Its translation is CASSPIGQVNYGYTF.